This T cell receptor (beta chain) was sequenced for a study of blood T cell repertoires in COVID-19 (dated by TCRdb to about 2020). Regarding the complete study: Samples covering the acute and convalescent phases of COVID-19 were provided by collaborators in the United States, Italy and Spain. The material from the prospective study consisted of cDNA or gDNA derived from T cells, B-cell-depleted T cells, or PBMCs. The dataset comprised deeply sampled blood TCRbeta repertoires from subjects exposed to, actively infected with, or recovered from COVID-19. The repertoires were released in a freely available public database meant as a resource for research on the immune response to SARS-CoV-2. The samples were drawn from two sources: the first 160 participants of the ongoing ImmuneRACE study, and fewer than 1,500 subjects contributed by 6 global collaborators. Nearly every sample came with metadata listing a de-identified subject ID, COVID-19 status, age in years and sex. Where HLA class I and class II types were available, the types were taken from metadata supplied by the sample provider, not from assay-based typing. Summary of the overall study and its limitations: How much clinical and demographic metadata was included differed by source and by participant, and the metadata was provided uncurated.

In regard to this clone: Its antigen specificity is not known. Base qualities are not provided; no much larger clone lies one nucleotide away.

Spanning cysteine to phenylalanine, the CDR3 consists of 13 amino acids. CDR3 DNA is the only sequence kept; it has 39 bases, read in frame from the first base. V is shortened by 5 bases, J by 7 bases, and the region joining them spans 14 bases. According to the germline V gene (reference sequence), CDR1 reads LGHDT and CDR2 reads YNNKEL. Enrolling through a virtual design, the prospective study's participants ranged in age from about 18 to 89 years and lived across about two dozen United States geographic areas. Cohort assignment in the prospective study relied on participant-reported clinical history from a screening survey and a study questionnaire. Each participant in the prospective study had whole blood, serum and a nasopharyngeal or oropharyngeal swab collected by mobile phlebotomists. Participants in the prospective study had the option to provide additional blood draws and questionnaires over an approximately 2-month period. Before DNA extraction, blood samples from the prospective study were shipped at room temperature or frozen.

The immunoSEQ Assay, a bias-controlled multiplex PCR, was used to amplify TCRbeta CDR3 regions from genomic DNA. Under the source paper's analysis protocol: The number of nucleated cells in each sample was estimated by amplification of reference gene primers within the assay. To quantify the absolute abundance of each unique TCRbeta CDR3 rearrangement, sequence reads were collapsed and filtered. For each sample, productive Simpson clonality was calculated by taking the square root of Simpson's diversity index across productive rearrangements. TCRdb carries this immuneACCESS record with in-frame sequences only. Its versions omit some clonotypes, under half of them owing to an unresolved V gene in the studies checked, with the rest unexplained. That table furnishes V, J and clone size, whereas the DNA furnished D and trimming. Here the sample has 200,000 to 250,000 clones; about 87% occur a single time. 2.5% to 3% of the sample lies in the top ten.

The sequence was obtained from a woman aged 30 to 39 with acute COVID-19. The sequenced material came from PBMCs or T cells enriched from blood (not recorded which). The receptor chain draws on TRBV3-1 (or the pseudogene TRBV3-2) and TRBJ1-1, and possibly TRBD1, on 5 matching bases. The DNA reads TGTGCCAGCAGCGAGGCAGACAGCTTTGAAGCTTTCTTT. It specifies CASSEADSFEAFF.